This entry is about one T cell receptor (beta chain). The antigen remains undetermined. The source of the sample is a study of persistence of HIV-infected CD4 T cells. Cells were stimulated with overlapping HIV-1 Gag 15-mer peptides. Sorting selected CD4+ T cells upregulating both CD40 ligand and CD69. The immunoSEQ assay was version 4, run in survey mode. Assay: immunoSEQ multiplex PCR; the TCRdb copy retains only in-frame clones and omits some. The profile shows 20,000 to 25,000 clones, approximately 74% of them singletons. Trimming removed 5 bases from V and 1 base from J, with 13 bases in between. Germline CDR1 reads KGHDR; CDR2 reads SFDVKD. The CDR3 consists of 16 residues.

The chain recombines TRBV24-1 with TRBJ2-2; D not certain. This clonotype was obtained from an adult man with HIV who was CMV-seropositive. The sample in question was CD4+ T cells sorted from PBMCs after roughly 20-hour stimulation, obtained from a patient who received antiretroviral therapy. This chain's CDR3 is CATSAPHQENTGELFF. In DNA form, the CDR3 reads TGTGCCACCAGTGCCCCCCATCAGGAGAACACCGGGGAGCTGTTTTTT.